Following are 9 T cell receptor beta chains from one sample sequenced in a study of blood T cell repertoires in COVID-19 (dated by TCRdb to the early 2020s). Library preparation was by the immunoSEQ multiplex PCR assay. The table was pulled from immuneACCESS by TCRdb, which kept in-frame rearrangements only. Such tables lose some clones; where checked, under half of the loss comes from unresolved V genes, and the rest has no known cause. Across this sample there are around 380,000 clones, with over 65% seen only once. The top ten hold over 0.95% of the sample. Sequenced sample: peripheral blood. The receptors originated from a human donor with acute or convalescent COVID-19. The donor label of this sample is uncertain.

The V gene is TRBV5-8, the J gene TRBJ2-1, with no clear D. Per germline, CDR1 SGHTS and CDR2 YDEGEE. The CDR3 length is 16 residues. V was trimmed by 2 bases and J by 0 bases, leaving 12 bases between them. The CDR3 DNA follows: TGTGCCAGCAGCTTATACGGGTTCAGCTCCTACAATGAGCAGTTCTTC. Amino acids: CASSLYGFSSYNEQFF. The full variable domain, completed using reference TRBV5-8 and TRBJ2-1, is EAGVTQSPTHLIKTRGQQATLRCSPISGHTSVYWYQQALGLGLQFLLWYDEGEERNRGNFPPRFSGRQFPNYSSELNVNALELEDSALYLCASSLYGFSSYNEQFFGPGTRLTVL.

The rearrangement joins TRBV28 to TRBJ1-2, with D perhaps matching TRBD1 (5 bases). The V end lost 2 bases, the J end lost 6 bases, and 22 bases lay between the germline ends. The CDR3 length is 17 residues. CDR1 is MDHEN, CDR2 SYDVKM, per germline. The CDR3 sequence is CASSLGAPFIIGDGYTF. In DNA, the CDR3 is TGTGCCAGCAGTTTAGGGGCCCCCTTTATTATTGGCGATGGCTACACCTTC.

CDR3 amino acids: CASSGQGQHTEAFF. Written as DNA, the CDR3 is TGTGCCAGCTCGGGACAGGGTCAACACACTGAAGCTTTCTTT. The gene calls are TRBV18 and TRBJ1-1; 9 bases fit TRBD1. The ends lost 6 bases at V and 3 bases at J; junction bases unmatched: 5. In germline, CDR1 is KGHSH, CDR2 LQKENI. This CDR3 region has 14 residues.

The V call is TRBV13, the J call TRBJ2-7; 14 positions agree with TRBD2. In germline, CDR1 is PRHDT, CDR2 FYEKMQ (reference sequence). After removal of 5 bases from V and 7 bases from J, the junction contained 7 bases not matched to a gene. The CDR3 consists of 15 residues. CDR3 in amino acids: CASSPGTSGRGEQYF. CDR3 sequence (DNA): TGTGCCAGCAGCCCCGGGACTAGCGGGAGAGGTGAGCAGTACTTC.

The chain carries TRBV4-1 and TRBJ2-7, with 9 bases aligning to TRBD1. CDR1 and CDR2 from the germline V gene are MGHRA and YSYEKL. V trimming: 1 base; J trimming: 5 bases; junction bases outside the gene matches: 6. This CDR3 comprises 15 residues. Here the CDR3 reads CASSQVGTGTDEQYF. The CDR3 DNA follows: TGCGCCAGCAGCCAAGTGGGGACAGGGACCGACGAGCAGTACTTC.

The rearrangement links TRBV4-2 to TRBJ2-1; possible D gene TRBD2, 6 bases. The CDR3 spans 16 residues. CDR1 LGHNA and CDR2 YNFKEQ come from the germline V gene. Trimming took 0 bases from V and 7 from J, leaving 16 bases between them. CDR3 amino acids: CASSQDIRGMRNEQFF. The CDR3 nucleotides read TGTGCCAGCAGCCAAGATATCCGCGGGATGAGGAATGAGCAGTTCTTC.

V is TRBV2 and J is TRBJ1-5; 8 bases align to TRBD1. Germline CDR1 is SNHLY and CDR2 is FYNNEI. After removal of 7 bases from V and 0 bases from J, the junction contained 5 bases not matched to a gene. The CDR3 has 15 residues. CDR3 in amino acids: CASNLDRASNQPQHF. CDR3 in DNA: TGTGCCAGCAACTTGGACAGGGCTAGCAATCAGCCCCAGCATTTT.

The chain combines TRBV9 with TRBJ2-3, with 8 bases matching TRBD1. This CDR3 spans 15 amino acids. The ends lost 4 bases at V and 3 bases at J; junction bases unmatched: 7. CDR1 and CDR2 from the germline V gene are SGDLS and YYNGEE. The CDR3, as DNA: TGTGCCAGCAGCTCCAGGACAGGGTCAACAGATACGCAGTATTTT. Its protein product is CASSSRTGSTDTQYF.

The chain links TRBV29-1 to TRBJ2-3, with 11 bases identical to TRBD2. V was pared by 3 bases and J by 5 bases, with 4 bases of the junction left unmatched. The germline CDR1 and CDR2 sequences are SQVTM and ANQGSEA. The CDR3 runs 14 residues. The CDR3 sequence is CSVDLSGRVDTQYF. As DNA, the CDR3 is TGCAGCGTTGATCTTAGCGGGAGGGTAGATACGCAGTATTTT.